A selection of T cell receptor beta chains follows, all from one sample in a study of T cell responses to AZD1222 COVID-19 vaccine. The protocol was immunoSEQ multiplex PCR, while the TCRdb copy is restricted to in-frame clones and leaves out a portion. The sample has 90,000 or so clones; roughly 90% are singletons. The sequencing used peripheral blood, collected on day 0 of AZD1222 vaccination. The origin of the receptors is an adult in good health. CDR3s include the opening cysteine and the closing phenylalanine or tryptophan. D genes are given only for firm matches. Part of the rows lack a size; the others show once, few, many or a class for expanded clones.

j_gene	abundance	v_gene	d_gene	CDR3nt	CDR3aa
TRBJ2-5	-	TRBV19	TRBD1	TGTGCCAGTAGTGCCTACCGACAGGGTCGGGAGACCCAGTACTTC	CASSAYRQGRETQYF
TRBJ2-1	-	TRBV28	TRBD1	TGTGCCAGCAGAGGGGCAGGGACAGGGGCCTCCAATGAGCAGTTCTTC	CASRGAGTGASNEQFF
TRBJ2-1	-	TRBV4-3	TRBD2	TGCGCCAGCAGCCAAGATTTACTAGCGGGAGGGGGCGAGCAGTTCTTC	CASSQDLLAGGGEQFF
TRBJ2-2	-	TRBV7-9	TRBD2	TGTGCCAGCAGCCCTAGCGGGGGGACCCACACCGGGGAGCTGTTTTTT	CASSPSGGTHTGELFF
TRBJ2-7	-	TRBV2	-	TGTGCCAGCGCAATCTACGAGCAGTACTTC	CASAIYEQYF
TRBJ2-5	-	TRBV25-1	TRBD1	TGTGCCAGCAGCTCATCCACAGGGGGCCAAGAGACCCAGTACTTC	CASSSSTGGQETQYF
TRBJ2-1	-	TRBV6-1	-	TGTGCCAGCAGTGAATTCGCGACCGCGAGGTACAATGAGCAGTTCTTC	CASSEFATARYNEQFF
TRBJ2-7	-	TRBV2	-	TGTGCCAGCAGTGAAGACCGGGCCTTTTACGAGCAGTACTTC	CASSEDRAFYEQYF
TRBJ2-7	few	TRBV24-1	TRBD2	TGTGCCACCAGTGATGGGCAAGCGGGAGGAGTTTACGAGCAGTACTTC	CATSDGQAGGVYEQYF
TRBJ1-2	-	TRBV6-5	-	TGTGCCAGCAGTTACTCCGGGTTATCAGCTAACTATGGCTACACCTTC	CASSYSGLSANYGYTF
TRBJ2-3	-	TRBV27	-	TGTGCCAGCAGTTTAAACAGGGTAGCAGATACGCAGTATTTT	CASSLNRVADTQYF
TRBJ1-3	-	TRBV10-3	TRBD1	TGTGCCATCAGTGAGAGACAGGGGAGACCTGGAAACACCATATATTTT	CAISERQGRPGNTIYF
TRBJ2-7	few	TRBV5-4	-	TGTGCCAGCAGTTCGGGACGGACCTACGAGCAGTACTTC	CASSSGRTYEQYF
TRBJ2-7	-	TRBV7-2	-	TGTGCCGCAAGGTCGTCGGAAACCTACGAGCAGTACTTC	CAARSSETYEQYF
TRBJ1-2	-	TRBV20-1	-	TGCAGTTCCAGTGGTGGGACTGGGTCTGGCTACACCTTC	CSSSGGTGSGYTF
TRBJ2-7	-	TRBV15	-	TGTGCCACCAGCAGAGCAGGGGGGGCCAGTGACGAGCAGTACTTC	CATSRAGGASDEQYF
TRBJ2-3	-	TRBV11-1	-	TGTGCCAGCAGCTCGGACAGTATATTCGATACGCAGTATTTT	CASSSDSIFDTQYF
TRBJ1-5	-	TRBV18	-	TGTGCCAGCTCACCAATGTTGGATCAGCCCCAGCATTTT	CASSPMLDQPQHF
TRBJ2-1	few	TRBV14	TRBD2	TGTGCCAGCAGACAATCGACTAGCGGTCCCCTCAATGAGCAGTTCTTC	CASRQSTSGPLNEQFF
TRBJ1-6	-	TRBV7-2	TRBD1	TGTGCCAGCAGCTTAGAAGAGGGGGCGAATTCACCCCTCCACTTT	CASSLEEGANSPLHF
TRBJ2-1	-	TRBV15	TRBD2	TGTGCCACCACCGCGGGACTAGCGGGTTTCAATGAGCAGTTCTTC	CATTAGLAGFNEQFF
TRBJ2-5	-	TRBV10-3	TRBD2	TGTGCCATCAGTAGACTAGCGGGGGAAGAGACCCAGTACTTC	CAISRLAGEETQYF